These 5 T cell receptor beta chains came from one sample sequenced in a study of cytomegalovirus exposure and HLA in healthy donors. The primer mix had 60 Vbeta and 13 Jbeta primers. The data were produced by immunoSEQ multiplex PCR, yet TCRdb's version contains in-frame clones alone and is incomplete. This sample yields some 80,000 clones, of which roughly a tenth are seen a single time; around 25% belongs to the top ten. Sequencing was performed on PBMCs. The source is a man aged 60 to 75 in good health and CMV-seropositive.

This clone has a handful of counts. CDR3 coding DNA: TGCGCCAGCAGCCAGGCTACAGGGCTCGAGCAGTACTTC. Encoded protein: CASSQATGLEQYF. The rearrangement links TRBV4-1 to TRBJ2-5; D may be TRBD1 (6 bases). The DNA end is a closer match to TRBJ2-7, so the J assignment may be wrong. Germline V CDR1 and CDR2: MGHRA, YSYEKL. The CDR3 has 13 amino acids.

This clone was detected many times. The CDR3 reads CASSLSGRSPDTQYF. The CDR3 bases are TGTGCCAGCAGTCTAAGCGGGAGGTCCCCAGATACGCAGTATTTT. The V call is TRBV6-5, the J call TRBJ2-3; 9 bases match TRBD2. This CDR3 has 15 residues. J gave up 4 bases and V 5 bases, and 7 bases lay outside the gene matches. Germline lookup yields CDR1 MNHEY and CDR2 SVGAGI.

This clone was observed a handful of times. The V gene is TRBV9, the J gene TRBJ2-3; 11 bases line up with TRBD2. CDR1 SGDLS and CDR2 YYNGEE come from the germline V gene. After removal of 4 bases from V and 5 bases from J, the junction contained 9 bases not matched to a gene. This CDR3 contains 16 residues. The CDR3 nucleotides read TGTGCCAGCAGCCCGCTCACTAGCGGGGGAGGAGATACGCAGTATTTT. It translates to CASSPLTSGGGDTQYF.

This clone was found a few times. The chain employs TRBV6-5 and TRBJ1-5, with D possibly being TRBD1 (5 bases). In germline, CDR1 is MNHEY, CDR2 SVGAGI. V lost 7 bases, J lost 2 bases, and 12 bases lay in between. The CDR3 covers 14 residues. In DNA form, the CDR3 reads TGTGCCAGCACTTCGGGAGGGGGCAATCAGCCCCAGCATTTT. It yields the protein CASTSGGGNQPQHF.

This clone was seen a handful of times. The genes are TRBV30 and TRBJ2-1; no definite D call. CDR1 and CDR2 (germline): GTSNPN, SVGIG (reference sequence). The CDR3 extends over 18 amino acids. V was clipped by 0 bases and J by 0 bases, with 18 bases between them. In DNA form, the CDR3 reads TGTGCCTGGAGTGTCTCCGACAATCCTTTAATCTCCTACAATGAGCAGTTCTTC. Its protein is CAWSVSDNPLISYNEQFF.